This record covers a single TCR beta chain. The source of the sample is a study of technical replicates of blood from several donors. CDR1 is LNHNV and CDR2 is YYDKDF in the germline V gene (reference sequence). The CDR3 has 13 residues. The ends were cut back, 8 bases at V and 1 base at J, with 11 bases in the middle. The protocol was immunoSEQ multiplex PCR, while the TCRdb copy is restricted to in-frame clones and leaves out a portion. Of about 70,000 clones listed, under 99% are singletons. The chain employs TRBV15 and TRBJ1-1; D is perhaps TRBD1 (6 bases). The receptor's source is a human donor in good health. Sequencing was done on a sample of T cells isolated from PBMCs. CDR3 DNA sequence: TGTGCCACCCGGGACACATCGAACACTGAAGCTTTCTTT. As protein: CATRDTSNTEAFF.